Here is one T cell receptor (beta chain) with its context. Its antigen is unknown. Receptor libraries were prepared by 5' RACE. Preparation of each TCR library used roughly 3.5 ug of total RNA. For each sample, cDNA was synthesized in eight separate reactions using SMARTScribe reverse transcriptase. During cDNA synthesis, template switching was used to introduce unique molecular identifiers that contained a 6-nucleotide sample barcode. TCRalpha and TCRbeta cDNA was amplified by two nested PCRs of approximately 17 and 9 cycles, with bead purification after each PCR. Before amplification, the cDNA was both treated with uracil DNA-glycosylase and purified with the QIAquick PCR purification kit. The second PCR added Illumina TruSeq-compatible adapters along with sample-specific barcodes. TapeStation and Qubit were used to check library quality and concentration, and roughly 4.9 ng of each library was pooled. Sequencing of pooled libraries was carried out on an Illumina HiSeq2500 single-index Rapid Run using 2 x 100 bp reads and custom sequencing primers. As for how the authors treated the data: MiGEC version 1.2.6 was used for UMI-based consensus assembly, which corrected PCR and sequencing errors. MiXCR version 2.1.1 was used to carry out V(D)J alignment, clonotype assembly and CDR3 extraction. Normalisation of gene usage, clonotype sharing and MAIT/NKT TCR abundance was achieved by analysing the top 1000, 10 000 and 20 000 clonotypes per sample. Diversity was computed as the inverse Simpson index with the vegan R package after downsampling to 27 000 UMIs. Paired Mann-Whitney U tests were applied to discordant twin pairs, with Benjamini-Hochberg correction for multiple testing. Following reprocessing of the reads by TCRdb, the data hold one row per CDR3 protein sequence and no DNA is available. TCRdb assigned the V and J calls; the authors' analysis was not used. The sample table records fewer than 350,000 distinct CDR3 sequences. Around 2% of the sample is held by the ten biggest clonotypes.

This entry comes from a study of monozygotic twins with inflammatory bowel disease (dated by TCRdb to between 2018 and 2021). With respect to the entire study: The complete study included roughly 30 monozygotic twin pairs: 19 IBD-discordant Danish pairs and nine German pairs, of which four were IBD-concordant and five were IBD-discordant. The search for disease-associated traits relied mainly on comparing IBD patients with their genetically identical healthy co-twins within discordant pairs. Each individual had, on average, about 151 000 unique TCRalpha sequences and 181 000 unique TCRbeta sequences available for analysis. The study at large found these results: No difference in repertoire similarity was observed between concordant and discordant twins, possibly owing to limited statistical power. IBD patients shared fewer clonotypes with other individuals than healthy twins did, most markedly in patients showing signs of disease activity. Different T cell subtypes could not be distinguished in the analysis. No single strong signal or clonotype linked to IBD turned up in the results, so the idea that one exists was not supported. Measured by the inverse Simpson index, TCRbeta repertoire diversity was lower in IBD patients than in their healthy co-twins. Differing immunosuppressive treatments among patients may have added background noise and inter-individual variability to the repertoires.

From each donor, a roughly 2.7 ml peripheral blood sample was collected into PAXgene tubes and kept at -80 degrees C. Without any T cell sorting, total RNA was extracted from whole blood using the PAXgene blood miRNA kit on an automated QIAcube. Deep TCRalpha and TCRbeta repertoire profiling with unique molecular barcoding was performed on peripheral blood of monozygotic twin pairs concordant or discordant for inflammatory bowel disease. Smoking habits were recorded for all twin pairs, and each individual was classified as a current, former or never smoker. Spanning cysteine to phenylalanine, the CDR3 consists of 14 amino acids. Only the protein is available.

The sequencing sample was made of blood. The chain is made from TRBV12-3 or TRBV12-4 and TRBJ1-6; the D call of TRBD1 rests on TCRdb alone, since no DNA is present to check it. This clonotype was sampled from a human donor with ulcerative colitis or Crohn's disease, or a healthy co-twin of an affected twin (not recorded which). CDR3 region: CASSLVDRNSPLHF.